Here is one T cell receptor beta chain with its context. In its sample, this clone was seen a few times. The specificity of this receptor is unknown. One base away there is no much larger clone; base qualities are not given. TCRbeta CDR3 regions were amplified from genomic DNA by means of the immunoSEQ Assay, a bias-controlled multiplex PCR. The original methods were these. Nucleated cell counts per sample were estimated from amplification of reference gene primers within the assay. To quantify the absolute abundance of each unique TCRbeta CDR3 rearrangement, sequence reads were collapsed and filtered. Productive Simpson clonality was computed per sample as the square root of Simpson's diversity index over productive rearrangements. As stored in TCRdb, this immuneACCESS dataset retains in-frame rearrangements with V and J assigned. A fraction of the clones does not appear; measured against another copy, unresolved V genes explain less than half of the discrepancy, and the remainder lacks a known reason. The D gene and trimming were derived from the DNA, and the V and J assignments and clone size from that table. This sample is represented by some 190,000 clones; roughly 82% of them were singletons. Of the sample, less than 9.5% falls within the top ten clones.

The data belong to a study of blood T cell repertoires in COVID-19 (dated by TCRdb to 2020 to 2021). Concerning the study at large: Samples covering the acute and convalescent phases of COVID-19 were provided by collaborators in the United States, Italy and Spain. The repertoires were released in a freely available public database intended as a resource for research on the immune response to SARS-CoV-2. The prospective study material was composed of cDNA or gDNA derived from T cells, B-cell-depleted T cells, or PBMCs. The dataset comprised deeply sampled blood TCRbeta repertoires from subjects exposed to, actively infected with, or recovered from COVID-19. Sample metadata almost always included a de-identified subject ID, COVID-19 status, age in years and sex. The samples were drawn from two sources: the first 160 participants of the ongoing ImmuneRACE study, and approximately 1,300 subjects contributed by 6 global collaborators. Where available, HLA class I and class II types were taken from metadata supplied by the sample provider and were not determined by assay-based typing. Results and caveats for the whole study, not just this receptor: The quantity of clinical and demographic metadata differed by source and by participant and was supplied without curation.

At one collaborating source in Seattle, patients were enrolled during active infection and were followed longitudinally through the course of disease. Collaborating institutions collected whole blood in K2EDTA tubes following their own protocols. For TCRbeta analysis, collaborators shipped samples in one of three forms: frozen whole blood, isolated PBMCs, or DNA extracted from either of those sample types. The V end loses 1 base and the J end loses 2 bases, and a stretch of 9 bases separates them. Taken from the germline V gene, the CDR1 and CDR2 loops are SGHRS and YFSETQ. From the cysteine through the phenylalanine, the CDR3 covers 15 amino acids. Only CDR3 DNA is held: 45 bases, read in frame from base 1.

The sequence is built from TRBV5-1 and TRBJ1-4; possibly the D gene is TRBD1, per 5 matching bases. The sequence derives from an older woman with COVID-19, enrolled during active disease. Sequences were obtained from peripheral blood. The CDR3 reads CASSLNSGTNEKLFF. The DNA sequence is given as TGCGCCAGCAGCTTGAACTCAGGGACTAATGAAAAACTGTTTTTT.